This T cell receptor (beta chain) appears in the sequencing data of a study of molecular identifiers for immune sequencing clone quantification. Listed TCR primers, together with previously described methods, were used for the bulk TCR libraries. In TCRdb, the PCR reads were re-called with MiXCR into one record per CDR3 protein. Seen here are about 640,000 distinct CDR3 sequences, 20% observed once, and the top ten hold 0.85%. Overall study findings and caveats: Naive cells had under 1% of molecules in clones above 20 RNA copies, effectors over 97%. Approximately 910,000 naive cells reportedly did not prevent detection of spiked Jurkat TCR RNA from one cell.

A few counts support this clonotype. Its target is not known. RNA fractions of 10%, 30% or 50% and roughly 19,000 to 1,100,000 sorted cells were the source of naive CD8 libraries. CDR1 and CDR2 from the germline V gene are LGHNA and YSLEER. Trimming at V came to 2 bases and at J to 9 bases, leaving 16 bases not matched to a gene. The CDR3 is 18 amino acids. This sequence was found in a human donor in good health. Some libraries in this study had Jurkat cell RNA spiked in. The sample comprised naive CD8+ T cells from blood, with Jurkat cell RNA spiked in. The subset here: FACS-sorted CD8+CD4-CCR7+CD45RA+ naive T cells. The rearrangement joins TRBV4-3 to TRBJ2-1, with 10 bases aligning to TRBD1. CDR3 nucleotide sequence: TGCGCCAGCAGCCAACCCCCGGCCGGGGACAGGGGAATGGTTGAGCAGTTCTTC. As protein: CASSQPPAGDRGMVEQFF.